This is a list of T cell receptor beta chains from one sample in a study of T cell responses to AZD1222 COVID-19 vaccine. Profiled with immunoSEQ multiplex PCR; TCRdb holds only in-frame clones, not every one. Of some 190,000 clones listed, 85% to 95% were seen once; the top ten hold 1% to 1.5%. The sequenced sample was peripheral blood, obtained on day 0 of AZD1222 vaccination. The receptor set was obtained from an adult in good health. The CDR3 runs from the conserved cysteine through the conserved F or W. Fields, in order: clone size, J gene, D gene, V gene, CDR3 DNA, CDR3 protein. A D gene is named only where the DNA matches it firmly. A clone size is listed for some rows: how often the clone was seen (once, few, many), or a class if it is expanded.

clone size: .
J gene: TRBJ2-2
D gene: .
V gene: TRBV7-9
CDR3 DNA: TGTGCCAGCAGCTTACCTCTGGCGGGGAACACCGGGGAGCTGTTTTTT
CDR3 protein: CASSLPLAGNTGELFF

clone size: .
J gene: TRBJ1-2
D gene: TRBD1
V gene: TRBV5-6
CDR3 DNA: TGTGCCAGCAGCTTGGGACAGGGGGTTAACTATGGCTACACCTTC
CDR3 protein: CASSLGQGVNYGYTF

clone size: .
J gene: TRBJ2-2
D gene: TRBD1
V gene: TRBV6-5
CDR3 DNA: TGTGCCAGCAGTCGGGCAGGGGGACCCGGGGAGCTGTTTTTT
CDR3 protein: CASSRAGGPGELFF

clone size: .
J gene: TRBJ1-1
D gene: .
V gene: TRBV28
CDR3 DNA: TGTGCCAGCAGTAAAGGAGGGCCGAACACTGAAGCTTTCTTT
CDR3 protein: CASSKGGPNTEAFF

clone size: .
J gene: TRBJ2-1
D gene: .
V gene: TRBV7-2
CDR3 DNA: TGTGCCAGCACCCAGGGTGGTGAGCAGTTCTTC
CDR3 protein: CASTQGGEQFF

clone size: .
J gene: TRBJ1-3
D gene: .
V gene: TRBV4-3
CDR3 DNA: TGCGCCAGCAGCCAAGAGGACGGGATAGCTGGAAACACCATATATTTT
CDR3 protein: CASSQEDGIAGNTIYF

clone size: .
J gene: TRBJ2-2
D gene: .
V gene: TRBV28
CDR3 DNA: TGTGCCAGCAGCCCCCCGGGACGGCTCACCGGGGAGCTGTTTTTT
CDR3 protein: CASSPPGRLTGELFF

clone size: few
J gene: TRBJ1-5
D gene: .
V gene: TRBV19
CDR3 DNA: TGTGCCACAACAGGTAGCAATCAGCCCCAGCATTTT
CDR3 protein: CATTGSNQPQHF

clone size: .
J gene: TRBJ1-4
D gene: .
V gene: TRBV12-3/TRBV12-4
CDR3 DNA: TGTGCCAGCAGCCTACGACCTAATGAAAAACTGTTTTTT
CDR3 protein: CASSLRPNEKLFF

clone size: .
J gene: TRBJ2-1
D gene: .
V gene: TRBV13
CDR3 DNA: TGTGCCAGCAGCTTAGAACGGGTGCCGGATGAGCAGTTCTTC
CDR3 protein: CASSLERVPDEQFF